Given below is one T cell receptor (beta chain) in context. Its specificity is not known. The germline gives CDR1 MNHEY, CDR2 SVGAGI. CDR3 length: 15 amino acids. Trimming cost V 5 bases and J 0 bases, with 11 bases left between them. The sample comes from a study of T cells after posttransplantation cyclophosphamide. Study results and limitations: Later blood repertoires were often dominated by clones from the donor CD8+ memory compartment.

Measured with immunoSEQ multiplex PCR; TCRdb has only the in-frame clones, and not every one. The sample consists of around 4,800 clones, about 72% of them appearing once. Treatment was busulfan-fludarabine conditioning, a marrow graft, and cyclophosphamide on days +3 and +4. This rearrangement joins TRBV6-5 to TRBJ2-1; weak D call: TRBD1 (6 bases). The source was PBMCs, collected 362 days after allogeneic stem cell transplant with posttransplant cyclophosphamide. This sequence was found in a male patient aged 60-69 years who received an allogeneic stem cell transplant from an unrelated donor, was CMV-positive, and had acute GVHD only. The T cells may partly be graft donor cells. DNA of the CDR3: TGTGCCAGCAGTGCAGGGGTGAGCTCCTACAATGAGCAGTTCTTC. Protein sequence: CASSAGVSSYNEQFF.